A selection of T cell receptor beta chains follows, all from one sample in a study of blood T cell repertoires in COVID-19. Repertoires were generated with immunoSEQ multiplex PCR, while TCRdb's copy carries only in-frame clones and drops some. The data show approximately 350,000 clones, more than 75% seen once. The sequencing sample was made of PBMCs or T cells enriched from blood (not recorded which). These receptor sequences come from a woman aged 25 to 39 who had recovered from COVID-19. CDR3s include the opening cysteine and the closing phenylalanine or tryptophan. Fields, in order: J gene, D gene, clone size, V gene, CDR3 DNA, CDR3 protein. D genes are given only for firm matches. Size values are once, few and many counts, or a class for expanded clones, and some rows have none.

>TRBJ2-2|-|-|TRBV19
TGTGCCAGTAGTCTAGGGGACACAAACACCGGGGAGCTGTTTTTT
CASSLGDTNTGELFF
>TRBJ1-2|TRBD1|-|TRBV5-5
TGTGCCAGCAGCTCGGTAGCCGGGACAGGGCACGGCTACACCTTC
CASSSVAGTGHGYTF
>TRBJ2-7|TRBD1|-|TRBV6-5
TGTGCCAGCAGGGGACAGAATATTGGCGAGCAGTACTTC
CASRGQNIGEQYF
>TRBJ1-2|-|few|TRBV4-1
TGCGCCAGCAGCCAATTTTTCTTCGGGACTATTATTAACTATGGCTACACCTTC
CASSQFFFGTIINYGYTF
>TRBJ2-7|-|-|TRBV5-1
TGCGCCAGTCACACTCCCAATACAGGGTCCTACGAGCAGTACTTC
CASHTPNTGSYEQYF
>TRBJ2-2|-|-|TRBV18
TGTGCCAGCTCACCATTTGGGGAGGCGGCCGGGGAGCTGTTTTTT
CASSPFGEAAGELFF
>TRBJ2-2|-|once|TRBV5-6
TGTGCCAGCAGCTTACTGGGGGGAACGAACACCGGGGAGCTGTTTTTT
CASSLLGGTNTGELFF
>TRBJ2-3|-|-|TRBV9
TGTGCCAGCAGCGTAGGCAGGGGATGGTCAGATACGCAGTATTTT
CASSVGRGWSDTQYF
>TRBJ1-4|-|-|TRBV20-1
TGCAGTGCTGGCCGCCCCTCAAAACTGTTTTTT
CSAGRPSKLFF
>TRBJ2-4|TRBD1|-|TRBV5-4
TGTGCCAGCAGCTTGGGGGGACAGGGGGATCAGTACTTC
CASSLGGQGDQYF
>TRBJ2-3|-|-|TRBV20-1
TGCAGTTCCTACACAGATACGCAGTATTTT
CSSYTDTQYF
>TRBJ1-1|-|-|TRBV5-1
TGCGCCAGCAGCTCCCTAGGGTCCGGGAGCACTGAAGCTTTCTTT
CASSSLGSGSTEAFF
>TRBJ2-1|TRBD2|-|TRBV7-6
TGTGCCAGCAGCTTAGCGTCGGGACTAGCGGACGGGTTCAATGAGCAGTTCTTC
CASSLASGLADGFNEQFF
>TRBJ1-5|TRBD1|-|TRBV2
TGTGCCAGCAGTCCCGGACAGGGCTTTCAGCCCCAGCATTTT
CASSPGQGFQPQHF
>TRBJ2-2|TRBD2|-|TRBV7-2
TGTGCCAGCAGCTTACGAGCGGGGACGAACACCGGGGAGCTGTTTTTT
CASSLRAGTNTGELFF
>TRBJ1-4|-|-|TRBV29-1
TGCAGCGTTGATCGGGGGAGGAATGAAAAACTGTTTTTT
CSVDRGRNEKLFF
>TRBJ1-3|-|-|TRBV3-1/TRBV3-2
TGTGCCAGCAGCCAAGATCCCGGTGGAAACACCATATATTTT
CASSQDPGGNTIYF
>TRBJ1-6|-|-|TRBV4-2
TGTGCCAGCAGCCAAGATTTTGACAGTAATTCACCCCTCCACTTT
CASSQDFDSNSPLHF
>TRBJ2-7|-|once|TRBV11-2
TGTGCCAGCAGCTTACGGGATCGCGAGCAGTACTTC
CASSLRDREQYF
>TRBJ2-3|TRBD2|-|TRBV5-1
TGCGCCAGCAGGAGAACAACTGCGGGGGATGGCACAGATACGCAGTATTTT
CASRRTTAGDGTDTQYF
>TRBJ1-1|TRBD1|-|TRBV2
TGTGCCAGCAGTTACGACAGGGGGCATAGCACTGAAGCTTTCTTT
CASSYDRGHSTEAFF
>TRBJ1-3|-|-|TRBV19
TGTGCCAGTAGAAAAACAGGGATCTCTGGAAACACCATATATTTT
CASRKTGISGNTIYF
>TRBJ2-3|-|few|TRBV5-1
TGCGCCAGCAGCTTAGGAGCTAGCACAGATACGCAGTATTTT
CASSLGASTDTQYF
>TRBJ2-2|-|-|TRBV19
TGTGCCAGTAGTATCGACTTGACCGGGGAGCTGTTTTTT
CASSIDLTGELFF
>TRBJ1-2|TRBD1|-|TRBV7-8
TGTGCCAGCAGCTCCCAAGGACAGGGCTTTAACTATGGCTACACCTTC
CASSSQGQGFNYGYTF
>TRBJ2-1|TRBD1|-|TRBV5-1
TGCGCCAGCAGCCAGGGACAGGGGGGGCTCAATGAGCAGTTCTTC
CASSQGQGGLNEQFF
>TRBJ2-2|-|-|TRBV27
TGTGCCAGCAGGACAGGAGCAGGGGACACCGGGGAGCTGTTTTTT
CASRTGAGDTGELFF
>TRBJ2-1|TRBD1|-|TRBV27
TGTGCCAGCTCCGGGACAGGGGTGCGTAATGAGCAGTTCTTC
CASSGTGVRNEQFF
>TRBJ1-1|-|-|TRBV11-3
TGTGCCAGCAGCCGGGGAGATGAAGACACTGAAGCTTTCTTT
CASSRGDEDTEAFF
>TRBJ2-7|TRBD2|-|TRBV6-5
TGTGTCAGCAGTTATCGAGCGGGAGGGCCACCCTACGAGCAGTACTTC
CVSSYRAGGPPYEQYF
>TRBJ1-2|-|once|TRBV28
TGTGCCAGCAGTTCCCCCCAGTCTGGCTACACCTTC
CASSSPQSGYTF
>TRBJ2-7|TRBD1|-|TRBV6-5
TGTGCCAGCAGTTACTCGGGGACAGGGGAGGCCGAGCAGTACTTC
CASSYSGTGEAEQYF
>TRBJ1-1|-|-|TRBV5-1
TGCGCCAGCAGCTTGGCTGTCTGGGGGGTGGGCACTGAAGCTTTCTTT
CASSLAVWGVGTEAFF
>TRBJ1-1|TRBD1|-|TRBV5-1
TGCGCCAGCAGCACGGGACAGGGGACTGAAGCTTTCTTT
CASSTGQGTEAFF
>TRBJ2-7|TRBD2|once|TRBV3-1/TRBV3-2
TGTGCCAGCAGCCAAGTGGGTAGCGGGGCCAGCTCCTACGAGCAGTACTTC
CASSQVGSGASSYEQYF
>TRBJ2-7|TRBD2|-|TRBV4-2
TGTGCCAGCAGCCAAAGTATTAGCGGGAGTGGAGAGCAGTACTTC
CASSQSISGSGEQYF
>TRBJ1-3|-|-|TRBV7-3
TGTGCCAGCAGCTTTAGGACAGTTGTCCTCCAGAGCTCTGGAAACACCATATATTTT
CASSFRTVVLQSSGNTIYF
>TRBJ2-5|-|-|TRBV9
TGTGCCAGCAGCGTAGGGGGCAGGGCTGGCCAAGAGACCCAGTACTTC
CASSVGGRAGQETQYF
>TRBJ2-3|TRBD2|-|TRBV5-1
TGCGCCAGCAGCGCGGGACTAGCGGGAGGCACAGATACGCAGTATTTT
CASSAGLAGGTDTQYF
>TRBJ2-3|-|few|TRBV5-6
TGTGCCAGCAGCTTGGGTGGAGGCACAGATACGCAGTATTTT
CASSLGGGTDTQYF
>TRBJ2-7|TRBD2|-|TRBV6-5
TGTGCCAGCAGTTTAGCGGGGGGGTCCTACGAGCAGTACTTC
CASSLAGGSYEQYF
>TRBJ1-1|-|-|TRBV27
TGTGCCAGCAGTTCAGAGAACACTGAAGCTTTCTTT
CASSSENTEAFF
>TRBJ2-2|-|-|TRBV11-2
TGTGCCAGCAGCCCACGAGACAGCACCGGGGAGCTGTTTTTT
CASSPRDSTGELFF
>TRBJ2-7|-|-|TRBV7-2
TGTGCCAGCAGCTTAGTGAGCCTAGCTCACGAGCAGTACTTC
CASSLVSLAHEQYF
>TRBJ1-1|-|-|TRBV5-1
TGCGCCAGCAGCTTGGGACAGTGGGGCACTGAAGCTTTCTTT
CASSLGQWGTEAFF
>TRBJ2-3|TRBD2|-|TRBV10-3
TGTGCCATCAACAGCGGGAGAAGCACAGATACGCAGTATTTT
CAINSGRSTDTQYF
>TRBJ1-1|-|once|TRBV27
TGTGCCAGCAGTTTACAGGGAAAGGGCACTGAAGCTTTCTTT
CASSLQGKGTEAFF
>TRBJ2-3|-|-|TRBV7-9
TGTGCCAGCAGCCCCACCCTGAGGAGCACAGATACGCAGTATTTT
CASSPTLRSTDTQYF
>TRBJ2-5|TRBD1|-|TRBV20-1
TGCAGTGCTAGTGGCACTGGGGGGGACAGGGAAGAGACCCAGTACTTC
CSASGTGGDREETQYF
>TRBJ2-7|-|-|TRBV7-2
TGTGCCAGCAGCTTAGTCAGGGCTGACGAGCAGTACTTC
CASSLVRADEQYF
>TRBJ2-2|-|-|TRBV10-3
TGTGCCATCAGTCGCTGGACTACGAACACCGGGGAGCTGTTTTTT
CAISRWTTNTGELFF
>TRBJ2-1|TRBD2|-|TRBV19
TGTGCCAGTACCCAGCCGGGACTAGCGAAGAATGAGCAGTTCTTC
CASTQPGLAKNEQFF
>TRBJ2-2|TRBD2|-|TRBV7-9
TGTGCCAGCAGCCCCCTTTTGTTAGCGGGTTCGAACACCGGGGAGCTGTTTTTT
CASSPLLLAGSNTGELFF
>TRBJ1-4|TRBD1|-|TRBV15
TGTGCCACCAGCAGAGCGAACAGGGGAGGAGAAAAACTGTTTTTT
CATSRANRGGEKLFF
>TRBJ2-7|-|-|TRBV5-4
TGTGCCAGCAGCCCCGCCCCGACTGGGGGCGGCGACGAGCAGTACTTC
CASSPAPTGGGDEQYF